This entry lists 25 T cell receptor beta chains sequenced from one sample in a study of beta chain features in type 1 diabetes. Broader study findings: Shorter TCRB CDR3s, moderately but significantly so, were found in Type 1 diabetes patients in all four CD4+ subsets.

Expressed TCRB transcripts were sequenced because the isolated RNA had all been reverse transcribed beforehand. Some clones are missing from TCRdb's copy, which holds only in-frame ones; the method was immunoSEQ multiplex PCR. There are some 700,000 clones in the sample; roughly 13% occur only once, and around 0.022% lies in the top ten. Antigens of these TCRs are unknown. Sequenced input: naive CD4+ T cells from blood. These receptors originate from a man aged 18 to 29 with type 1 diabetes.

V usage is TRBV25-1 and J usage is TRBJ2-3; maybe TRBD2 (6 bases). CDR1 is MGHDK and CDR2 is SYGVNS in the germline V gene. The CDR3 covers 14 residues. Trimming stripped 8 bases from V and 1 base from J, with 13 bases between. As DNA, the CDR3 is TGTGCCAGCGGGAGGTCCCTGGGCACAGATACGCAGTATTTT. Translation: CASGRSLGTDTQYF. Full variable domain (remainder filled in from reference TRBV25-1 and TRBJ2-3): EADIYQTPRYLVIGTGKKITLECSQTMGHDKMYWYQQDPGMELHLIHYSYGVNSTEKGDLSSESTVSRIRTEHFPLTLESARPSHTSQYLCASGRSLGTDTQYFGPGTRLTVL.

The chain combines TRBV27 with TRBJ1-6; 8 bases agree with TRBD1. CDR1 and CDR2 (germline): MNHEY, SMNVEV (reference sequence). This CDR3 contains 14 residues. V dropped 8 bases and J dropped 10; count of bases not matched to a gene: 10. The CDR3 region is CASADPGQASPLHF. CDR3 coding DNA: TGTGCCAGCGCCGATCCGGGACAGGCCTCACCCCTCCACTTT.

The rearrangement links TRBV5-1 to TRBJ1-1; no firm D call. Germline V gene data show CDR1 as SGHRS and CDR2 as YFSETQ. Trimming took 0 bases from V and 5 from J, leaving 8 bases between them. The CDR3 loop spans 13 amino acids. CDR3 DNA sequence: TGCGCCAGCAGCTTGGCCGCGGAGACTGAAGCTTTCTTT. Amino acids: CASSLAAETEAFF.

This clone showed up just a few times. This chain uses TRBV4-2 with TRBJ2-5; 12 bases align to TRBD2. The CDR3 extends over 15 amino acids. The junction had 3 bases not matched to a gene; V was cut back by 3 bases and J by 4 bases. Germline assignment: CDR1 LGHNA and CDR2 YNFKEQ. The CDR3 coding sequence is TGTGCCAGCAGCCAGGGGACTAGCGGGCGAGAGACCCAGTACTTC. Its translation: CASSQGTSGRETQYF.

With respect to this clone: The sample contains more than one DNA sequence encoding this CDR3. This sequence joins TRBV18 and TRBJ1-6; D perhaps matches TRBD1 (6 bases). Germline CDR1 and CDR2: KGHSH and LQKENI. The CDR3 runs to 14 residues. The V gene lost 6 bases and the J gene lost 7 bases, with 13 bases spanning the gap. The CDR3 coding sequence is TGTGCCAGCTCGCCGGGACAAGGAAATTCACCCCTCCACTTT. It is translated as CASSPGQGNSPLHF.

The chain combines TRBV5-6 with TRBJ1-5, with a tentative D call TRBD1 (6 bases). There are 17 residues in the CDR3. Trimming cost V 3 bases and J 0 bases, with 16 bases left between them. Germline-derived CDR1 and CDR2 are SGHDT and YYEEEE. CDR3 region: CASSWSGTTYSNQPQHF. The CDR3 DNA reads TGTGCCAGCAGCTGGAGCGGGACAACCTATAGCAATCAGCCCCAGCATTTT.

In this sample, this clone turned up a few times. The J gene is TRBJ1-2, the V gene TRBV7-9, with TRBD1 matching 7 bases. The germline CDR1 and CDR2 sequences are SEHNR and FQNEAQ (reference sequence). V lost 5 bases to trimming and J lost 6 bases; unmatched junction nucleotides: 9. The CDR3 totals 14 residues. Here the CDR3 reads CASSPAAGGNGYTF. DNA for the CDR3: TGTGCCAGCAGCCCAGCAGCAGGGGGTAATGGCTACACCTTC. Variable domain in full (rest from reference TRBV7-9 and TRBJ1-2): DTGVSQNPRHKITKRGQNVTFRCDPISEHNRLYWYRQTLGQGPEFLTYFQNEAQLEKSRLLSDRFSAERPKGSFSTLEIQRTEQGDSAMYLCASSPAAGGNGYTFGSGTRLTVV.

The V and J genes are TRBV29-1 and TRBJ2-5; weak D call: TRBD1 (5 bases). Germline CDR1 is SQVTM and CDR2 is ANQGSEA. The CDR3 extends over 12 amino acids. Trimming cost V 6 bases and J 1 base, with 9 bases left between them. The CDR3, as DNA: TGCAGCGTAACAGGAAGCCAAGAGACCCAGTACTTC. Translating it yields CSVTGSQETQYF.

This clone was seen more than once but under ten times. J is TRBJ1-6 and V is TRBV30; D ambiguous. Germline-derived CDR1 and CDR2 are GTSNPN and SVGIG (reference sequence). This CDR3 spans 17 amino acids. Trimming took 0 bases from V and 7 from J, leaving 19 bases between them. This chain's CDR3 is CAWSVRKGSLGNSPLHF. The DNA for the CDR3 is TGTGCCTGGAGTGTACGAAAGGGAAGTCTAGGAAATTCACCCCTCCACTTT.

Only a few counts were recorded for this clone. The chain is built from TRBV7-2 and TRBJ2-1, with 7 bases that match TRBD1. Losses at the gene ends were 2 bases for V and 1 base for J; bases not matched to a gene: 5. The CDR3 spans 16 residues. CDR1 SGHTA and CDR2 FQGNSA come from the germline V gene. For the CDR3, the DNA is TGTGCCAGCAGCTTAAGTTACAGGGGTTCCTACAATGAGCAGTTCTTC. This encodes CASSLSYRGSYNEQFF.

A few counts support this clone. The chain carries TRBV18 and TRBJ1-1, with 8 bases aligning to TRBD1. The CDR3 is 15 amino acids. Unmatched junction bases numbered 8, after V lost 3 bases and J lost 5 bases. The germline CDR1 and CDR2 sequences are KGHSH and LQKENI. This CDR3 is CASSPLQGEGTEAFF. The CDR3 coding sequence is TGTGCCAGCTCACCCCTACAGGGGGAAGGGACTGAAGCTTTCTTT.

In this sample, this clone turned up a few times. The chain employs TRBV7-2 and TRBJ2-3; 12 bases are a match to TRBD2. This CDR3 spans 17 amino acids. CDR1 is SGHTA and CDR2 is FQGNSA in the germline V gene. The ends lost 5 bases at V and 9 bases at J; junction bases unmatched: 15. CDR3 coding DNA: TGTGCCAGCAGCGGCCCGACTAGCGGGGGAGCCGGGGGGACGCAGTATTTT. Protein: CASSGPTSGGAGGTQYF.

This chain uses TRBV13 with TRBJ1-1; D unresolved. The V end lost 7 bases, the J end lost 3 bases, and 12 bases lay between the germline ends. The CDR3 spans 13 residues. Germline loops: CDR1 PRHDT, CDR2 FYEKMQ (reference sequence). Here the CDR3 reads CASTRGRDTEAFF. CDR3 DNA sequence: TGTGCCAGCACCCGAGGGAGGGACACTGAAGCTTTCTTT.

The rearrangement links TRBV5-1 to TRBJ2-5; 7 nucleotides match TRBD1. CDR1 is SGHRS, CDR2 YFSETQ, per germline. The CDR3 loop spans 13 amino acids. Trimming cost V 4 bases and J 1 base; bases outside gene matches: 1. CDR3 nucleotides: TGCGCCAGCAGCGACAGGGTCCAAGAGACCCAGTACTTC. Translated, it gives CASSDRVQETQYF. The full variable domain, its missing parts supplied by reference TRBV5-1 and TRBJ2-5, is KAGVTQTPRYLIKTRGQQVTLSCSPISGHRSVSWYQQTPGQGLQFLFEYFSETQRNKGNFPGRFSGRQFSNSRSEMNVSTLELGDSALYLCASSDRVQETQYFGPGTRLLVL.

The chain couples TRBV5-1 to TRBJ1-2, with D maybe TRBD1 (6 bases). Trimming removed 4 bases from V and 8 bases from J, with 15 bases in between. Germline loops: CDR1 SGHRS, CDR2 YFSETQ. The CDR3 runs to 13 residues. The CDR3 sequence is CASSEGQTEGYTF. Written as DNA, the CDR3 is TGCGCCAGCAGCGAAGGACAGACCGAGGGCTACACCTTC. Drawing the rest from reference TRBV5-1 and TRBJ1-2, the complete variable domain is KAGVTQTPRYLIKTRGQQVTLSCSPISGHRSVSWYQQTPGQGLQFLFEYFSETQRNKGNFPGRFSGRQFSNSRSEMNVSTLELGDSALYLCASSEGQTEGYTFGSGTRLTVV.

This clone came up a few times. The CDR3, as DNA: TGTGCCAGCAGCCAAGGGGTCCCAAGCACTGAAGCTTTCTTT. Translating gives CASSQGVPSTEAFF. The chain recombines TRBV14 with TRBJ1-1; no clear D. Germline CDR1 reads SGHDN; CDR2 reads FVKESK. The CDR3 is 14 residues long. The germline V and J ends were trimmed by 1 base and 4 bases, with 10 bases remaining between them.

This clone was seen a few times. The chain is built from TRBV7-8 and TRBJ2-1, with a possible D match to TRBD2 (5 bases). CDR1 SGHVS and CDR2 FQNEAQ come from the germline V gene. There are 13 residues in the CDR3. V lost 6 bases, J lost 4 bases, and 10 bases lay in between. CDR3 sequence: CASRGAQYNEQFF. DNA of the CDR3: TGTGCCAGCAGGGGAGCCCAGTACAATGAGCAGTTCTTC.

This chain connects TRBV5-1 to TRBJ2-3; D unresolved. Per germline, CDR1 SGHRS and CDR2 YFSETQ. The V end was cut by 4 bases, the J end by 3 bases, with 9 bases between. CDR3 size: 13 residues. As DNA, the CDR3 is TGCGCCAGCAGCACCCAACCTACAGATACGCAGTATTTT. This codes for CASSTQPTDTQYF.

This clone was seen more than once but under ten times. The rearrangement joins TRBV2 to TRBJ2-7; a weak D match, TRBD1 (5 bases). Looked up from germline, CDR1 is SNHLY and CDR2 is FYNNEI. V lost 3 bases and J 3 bases, leaving 9 bases between the germline ends. The CDR3 loop spans 13 amino acids. This CDR3 reads CASSDFDSYEQYF. The CDR3 coding sequence is TGTGCCAGCAGTGACTTTGACAGCTACGAGCAGTACTTC.

This clone occurred a few times. The chain carries TRBV30 and TRBJ2-7; D is undetermined. CDR3 length: 11 amino acids. Trimming stripped 2 bases from V and 4 bases from J, with 6 bases between. Germline CDR1 is GTSNPN and CDR2 is SVGIG (reference sequence). The CDR3: CAWSSQYEQYF. CDR3 nucleotide sequence: TGTGCCTGGAGTAGTCAGTACGAGCAGTACTTC.

The chain carries TRBV10-3 and TRBJ2-1; 10 nucleotides agree with TRBD1. Germline trimming cut 3 bases from V and 7 bases from J; bases unmatched to any gene: 6. The CDR3 covers 15 residues. CDR1 ENHRY and CDR2 SYGVKD come from the germline V gene. The CDR3 region is CAISERGQGTNEQFF. In DNA, the CDR3 is TGTGCCATCAGTGAACGGGGACAGGGGACAAATGAGCAGTTCTTC.

This clone was seen only a few times. The V and J genes are TRBV30 and TRBJ2-5, with D perhaps being TRBD1 or TRBD2 (5 bases each). Trimming removed 6 bases from V and 0 bases from J, with 20 bases in between. CDR1 is GTSNPN, CDR2 SVGIG, per germline (reference sequence). CDR3 size: 16 residues. This CDR3 is CACGSYWDGHQETQYF. In DNA form, the CDR3 reads TGTGCCTGCGGGTCCTATTGGGACGGCCACCAAGAGACCCAGTACTTC.

The chain combines TRBV28 with TRBJ1-5; 7 positions match TRBD1. Germline V gene data show CDR1 as MDHEN and CDR2 as SYDVKM. The length of the CDR3 is 14 residues. The V and J ends lost 4 bases and 7 bases, in that order; junction bases with no gene match: 7. CDR3: CASSWQGGGQPQHF. The CDR3 nucleotides are TGTGCCAGCAGTTGGCAGGGGGGCGGGCAGCCCCAGCATTTT. Supplemented by reference TRBV28 and TRBJ1-5, the full variable domain reads DVKVTQSSRYLVKRTGEKVFLECVQDMDHENMFWYRQDPGLGLRLIYFSYDVKMKEKGDIPEGYSVSREKKERFSLILESASTNQTSMYLCASSWQGGGQPQHFGDGTRLSIL.

The rearrangement uses TRBV5-1 and TRBJ1-6; 8 nucleotides line up with TRBD1. The CDR3 runs 16 residues. V gave up 4 bases and J gave up 5 bases; unmatched junction bases: 8. Germline CDR1 and CDR2: SGHRS and YFSETQ. The chain's CDR3 is CASSTRQGRDNSPLHF. CDR3 DNA sequence: TGCGCCAGCAGCACAAGACAGGGGAGAGATAATTCACCCCTCCACTTT.

The chain links TRBV30 to TRBJ2-3, with D unresolved. The CDR3 runs 14 residues. The germline V gene encodes CDR1 GTSNPN and CDR2 SVGIG (reference sequence). V lost 1 base, J lost 4 bases, and 12 bases lay in between. CDR3 nucleotides: TGTGCCTGGAGTGGGACGGTGGTGGCAGATACGCAGTATTTT. The encoded protein is CAWSGTVVADTQYF.